A single sample gave rise to the 17 T cell receptor beta chains below, sequenced in a study of CD8+ T cells in alopecia areata. Extraction and reverse transcription of RNA yielded cDNA as the sequencing template. Method: immunoSEQ multiplex PCR; TCRdb's copy keeps in-frame clones and lacks some. The sample lists under 250,000 clones, approximately 52% occurring once. The sample in question was CD4+ T cells sorted from blood, obtained at week 0. These receptors were collected from a human donor with alopecia areata.

The chain employs TRBV12-5 and TRBJ2-1; TRBD2 agrees at 9 bases. CDR1 LGHNT and CDR2 FRNRAP come from the germline V gene. Trimming removed 6 bases from V and 6 bases from J; junction bases left unmatched: 12. The CDR3 sequence is 16 residues long. CDR3 coding DNA: TGTGCTAGTGGCCCCCAGTCCTCTAGCGGGACCAATGAGCAGTTCTTC. It encodes CASGPQSSSGTNEQFF.

The chain recombines TRBV7-9 with TRBJ2-7; D may match TRBD1 or TRBD2 (5 bases each). The CDR3 sequence is 15 residues long. In germline, CDR1 is SEHNR, CDR2 FQNEAQ (reference sequence). V was cut by 5 bases and J by 4 bases, with 18 bases left in between. The CDR3 reads CASSPGLRGGYEQYF. The CDR3 nucleotides read TGTGCCAGCAGCCCTGGATTACGGGGCGGTTACGAGCAGTACTTC.

This clone has more than one count but fewer than ten. CDR3 bases: TGTGCCTGGAGGGGACAGGTAAACACTGAAGCTTTCTTT. Its translation: CAWRGQVNTEAFF. The rearrangement joins TRBV30 to TRBJ1-1, with 8 bases identical to TRBD1. This CDR3 is 13 amino acids long. Per the germline V gene, CDR1 is GTSNPN and CDR2 is SVGIG (reference sequence). Losses at the gene ends were 3 bases for V and 2 bases for J; bases not matched to a gene: 2.

This clone showed up just a few times. The chain links TRBV5-5 to TRBJ1-4, with 7 bases aligning to TRBD1. J gave up 10 bases and V 2 bases, and 11 bases lay outside the gene matches. The length of the CDR3 is 15 residues. Germline CDR1 reads SGHKS; CDR2 reads YYEKEE (reference sequence). The CDR3 loop reads CASSFSSGGTGKLFF. The CDR3 coding sequence is TGTGCCAGCAGCTTCTCTTCAGGGGGTACTGGAAAACTGTTTTTT.

The chain combines TRBV27 with TRBJ2-3; no clear D. Between the trimmed V and J ends, which lost 3 bases and 5 bases, there was a span of 3 bases. This CDR3 is 11 amino acids long. Germline V gene data show CDR1 as MNHEY and CDR2 as SMNVEV (reference sequence). This CDR3 reads CASSFLDTQYF. The CDR3 DNA is TGTGCCAGCAGTTTTTTAGATACGCAGTATTTT.

This clone was detected a few times. The chain joins TRBV29-1 to TRBJ2-1; tentatively, D is TRBD1 (6 bases). Germline V lookup: CDR1 SQVTM, CDR2 ANQGSEA. The CDR3 contains 12 residues. Deletions cut 7 bases from V and 8 bases from J, with 15 bases between. DNA for the CDR3: TGCAGCGCCGAAAGGGGGTTCGATGAGCAGTTCTTC. Amino acid sequence: CSAERGFDEQFF.

The table lists this clone with a count of one. The V gene is TRBV6-5, the J gene TRBJ1-6; D might be TRBD1 (6 bases). Germline V gene data show CDR1 as MNHEY and CDR2 as SVGAGI. Trimming pared 2 bases from V and 5 bases from J, leaving 10 bases between. The CDR3 has 15 residues. CDR3 protein: CASSYTGTDNSPLHF. The CDR3, as DNA: TGTGCCAGCAGTTACACAGGGACGGATAATTCACCCCTCCACTTT.

V is TRBV2 and J is TRBJ1-2; TRBD1 agrees at 12 bases. Germline CDR1 reads SNHLY; CDR2 reads FYNNEI. V lost 8 bases, J lost 8 bases, and 9 bases stayed unmatched. The CDR3 covers 14 residues. CDR3 region: CASGGQGAFGGYTF. CDR3 coding DNA: TGTGCCAGCGGGGGACAGGGGGCGTTCGGCGGCTACACCTTC. Full variable domain (missing parts from reference TRBV2 and TRBJ1-2): EPEVTQTPSHQVTQMGQEVILRCVPISNHLYFYWYRQILGQKVEFLVSFYNNEISEKSEIFDDQFSVERPDGSNFTLKIRSTKLEDSAMYFCASGGQGAFGGYTFGSGTRLTVV.

This clone was observed a few times. V gene TRBV30 combines with J gene TRBJ1-1; 7 bases match TRBD1. Trimming removed 7 bases from V and 0 bases from J; junction bases left unmatched: 17. The CDR3 is made up of 17 amino acids. Germline V gives CDR1 GTSNPN, CDR2 SVGIG (reference sequence). The CDR3 region is CALKKTGTAAMNTEAFF. The CDR3 bases are TGTGCCTTGAAAAAGACCGGGACAGCTGCCATGAACACTGAAGCTTTCTTT.

The chain has TRBV29-1 and TRBJ2-7; 7 bases are shared with TRBD1. This CDR3 has 13 amino acids. Germline-derived CDR1 and CDR2 are SQVTM and ANQGSEA. J gave up 1 base and V 8 bases, and 8 bases lay outside the gene matches. The CDR3 here is CSFSGQFSYEQYF. DNA for the CDR3: TGCAGCTTCTCGGGACAGTTTTCCTACGAGCAGTACTTC.

This rearrangement joins TRBV13 to TRBJ2-5; 11 bases line up with TRBD1. The CDR3 runs to 17 residues. Per the germline V gene, CDR1 is PRHDT and CDR2 is FYEKMQ (reference sequence). V gave up 4 bases and J gave up 5 bases; unmatched junction bases: 12. The CDR3 DNA reads as TGTGCCAGCAGCTCCTCGGGCTGGACAGGGGGCATGGAGACCCAGTACTTC. Protein sequence: CASSSSGWTGGMETQYF.

The chain uses TRBV10-3 and TRBJ1-1; D is uncertain. The V and J ends lost 5 bases and 4 bases respectively, with 8 bases between them. Germline V gene lookup returns CDR1 ENHRY and CDR2 SYGVKD. This CDR3 is built from 12 residues. Here the CDR3 DNA reads TGTGCCATCAGTAAGGCCCTCACTGAAGCTTTCTTT. This encodes CAISKALTEAFF.

The chain is built from TRBV25-1 and TRBJ2-7; D is unclear. Germline values: CDR1 MGHDK, CDR2 SYGVNS. Trimming took off 6 bases at V and 2 bases at J, with 8 bases between the two ends. The CDR3 is 12 residues long. CDR3 sequence: CASRAVTYEQYF. DNA for the CDR3: TGTGCCAGCAGGGCGGTTACCTACGAGCAGTACTTC.

V usage is TRBV10-3 and J usage is TRBJ1-1, with TRBD1 matching over 7 bases. The germline gives CDR1 ENHRY, CDR2 SYGVKD. With 7 bases clipped from V and 1 base from J, the junction kept 3 bases outside the gene matches. The CDR3 sequence is 13 residues long. This CDR3 reads CAIMRQGNTEAFF. DNA of the CDR3: TGTGCCATCATGAGACAGGGGAACACTGAAGCTTTCTTT.

The genes are TRBV6-5 and TRBJ1-5, with TRBD1 as a possible D gene (5 bases). V was cut by 5 bases and J by 7 bases, with 15 bases left in between. The germline gives CDR1 MNHEY, CDR2 SVGAGI. The CDR3 has 14 residues. The CDR3 spells CASSDRDGGQPQHF. CDR3 bases: TGTGCCAGCAGTGATCGGGACGGAGGGCAGCCCCAGCATTTT.

The chain combines TRBV25-1 with TRBJ2-4; D gene unclear. V was clipped by 5 bases and J by 8 bases, with 7 bases between them. Germline V gives CDR1 MGHDK, CDR2 SYGVNS. The CDR3 is 11 amino acids. The CDR3 loop reads CASSKIDIQYF. CDR3 bases: TGTGCCAGCAGTAAAATAGACATTCAGTACTTC. Filled out from reference TRBV25-1 and TRBJ2-4, the complete variable domain reads EADIYQTPRYLVIGTGKKITLECSQTMGHDKMYWYQQDPGMELHLIHYSYGVNSTEKGDLSSESTVSRIRTEHFPLTLESARPSHTSQYLCASSKIDIQYFGAGTRLSVL.

The chain has TRBV6-5 and TRBJ2-1, with 9 bases matching TRBD2. V lost 0 bases, J lost 8 bases, and 8 bases stayed unmatched. CDR1 is MNHEY and CDR2 is SVGAGI in the germline V gene. The CDR3 totals 16 residues. The CDR3 loop is CASSYSGAGGRDEQFF. The CDR3 DNA reads as TGTGCCAGCAGTTACTCTGGAGCGGGGGGACGGGATGAGCAGTTCTTC.